This T cell receptor (beta chain) was sequenced for a study of CD8 T cells in ankylosing spondylitis. General observations from the study: In ankylosing spondylitis patients, matched synovial fluid reportedly showed significant enrichment of disease-linked clones. A TCR beta motif of roughly eight highly homologous variants seemed to mark ankylosing spondylitis blood. Past research had described some motif variants in reactive arthritis synovial fluid and blood.

CDR3 length equals 12 residues. Trimming shortened V by 2 bases and J by 7 bases, and 6 bases separated the two germline ends. Germline V gene data show CDR1 as MNHEY and CDR2 as SVGAGI. There are a few counts of this clonotype. Antigen: not known. With molecular barcodes, quantitative 5'-RACE was used to make the TCR beta libraries. TCRdb re-analysed the 5' RACE reads in MiXCR, keeping a single row per CDR3 protein. The sample consists of around 540,000 distinct CDR3 sequences, roughly an eighth of them appearing once. The genes are TRBV6-5 and TRBJ2-1; D remains unclear. This TCR was sampled from a male donor with ankylosing spondylitis. The sequenced sample was blood, either unsorted or a sorted T cell fraction (not recorded which). CDR3 bases: TGTGCCAGCAGTTACGGGCGGAATGAGCAGTTCTTC. This encodes CASSYGRNEQFF.